The 14 T cell receptor beta chains presented below share a single source sample, sequenced in a study of identical twins. In TCRdb, the 5' RACE reads were re-called with MiXCR into one record per CDR3 protein. The data show around 280,000 distinct CDR3 sequences, roughly 8.6% seen once. These same data were also listed under a study on yellow fever vaccine responses in identical twins.

The sample was memory (CD45RO+) T cells sorted from blood. The receptors were sampled from a woman aged 18 to 35 in good health.

This clonotype was recorded a few times. The V gene is TRBV6-5, the J gene TRBJ2-1; D gene ambiguous. V shed 2 bases and J shed 6 bases, with 8 bases lying between them. From germline, CDR1 is MNHEY and CDR2 SVGAGI. The CDR3 is 13 residues long. The CDR3 spells CASSYGLINEQFF. DNA for the CDR3: TGTGCCAGCAGTTACGGTCTAATCAATGAGCAGTTCTTC.

As regards this clonotype: The conserved phenylalanine or tryptophan is not found at the CDR3 terminus, so this likely reflects a read error. The J gene is TRBJ2-1, the V gene TRBV12-3 or TRBV12-4; D not resolved. The V end was cut by 4 bases, the J end by 7 bases, with 5 bases between. The CDR3 consists of 11 residues. The CDR3 spells CASSSKNEQFL. Here the CDR3 DNA reads TGTGCCAGCAGTTCTAAAAATGAGCAGTTCTTG.

The chain couples TRBV28 to TRBJ2-2, with TRBD2 matching 9 bases. V trimming: 3 bases; J trimming: 5 bases; junction bases outside the gene matches: 7. The germline gives CDR1 MDHEN, CDR2 SYDVKM. This CDR3 has 16 residues. CDR3 region: CASSLWSRGGTGELFF. The DNA of the CDR3 is TGTGCCAGCAGTTTGTGGTCGCGGGGGGGTACCGGGGAGCTGTTTTTT.

This clonotype was seen a few times. CDR3 sequence (DNA): TGTGCCAGCAGTTTTGTTTTGTCCTACGAGCAGTACTTC. It specifies CASSFVLSYEQYF. This chain links TRBV28 with TRBJ2-7; D unresolved. Germline loops: CDR1 MDHEN, CDR2 SYDVKM. Trimming left V 3 bases short and J 1 base short, with 7 bases between. The CDR3 runs 13 residues.

The chain is built from TRBV15 and TRBJ2-4; D is unclear. The CDR3 length is 15 residues. V was shortened by 1 base and J by 0 bases, with 7 bases between the two germline ends. Per the germline V gene, CDR1 is LNHNV and CDR2 is YYDKDF (reference sequence). CDR3: CATSRGVLAKNIQYF. The CDR3 nucleotides read TGTGCCACCAGCAGAGGGGTTTTAGCCAAAAACATTCAGTACTTC.

This clonotype was seen ten or more times. The chain uses TRBV15 and TRBJ2-2; 7 bases are a match to TRBD2. Germline CDR1 and CDR2: LNHNV and YYDKDF (reference sequence). There are 17 residues in the CDR3. Trimming at V came to 5 bases and at J to 7 bases, leaving 16 bases not matched to a gene. This CDR3 is CATSPTLAETINGELFF. CDR3 nucleotides: TGTGCCACCAGCCCTACCCTAGCGGAGACAATTAACGGGGAGCTGTTTTTT. Full variable domain (outside the CDR3, taken from reference TRBV15 and TRBJ2-2): DAMVIQNPRYQVTQFGKPVTLSCSQTLNHNVMYWYQQKSSQAPKLLFHYYDKDFNNEADTPDNFQSRRPNTSFCFLDIRSPGLGDTAMYLCATSPTLAETINGELFFGEGSRLTVL.

This clonotype was counted ten times or more. The rearrangement links TRBV20-1 to TRBJ2-3; D remains unclear. There are 13 residues in the CDR3. Germline values: CDR1 DFQATT, CDR2 SNEGSKA (reference sequence). Trimming took off 5 bases at V and 0 bases at J, with 9 bases between the two ends. Here the CDR3 DNA reads TGCAGTGCTTACGGAACTAGCACAGATACGCAGTATTTT. This encodes CSAYGTSTDTQYF.

This chain uses TRBV5-6 with TRBJ1-1; the D is unclear. Trimming pared 0 bases from V and 7 bases from J, leaving 10 bases between. Germline values: CDR1 SGHDT, CDR2 YYEEEE. The CDR3 spans 13 residues. DNA for the CDR3: TGTGCCAGCAGCTTGGGCCCAGTGGGTGAAGCTTTCTTT. Translation: CASSLGPVGEAFF.

This clonotype was counted only a few times. V and J are TRBV7-6 and TRBJ2-2; D may match TRBD1 or TRBD2 (5 bases each). Germline lookup yields CDR1 SGHVS and CDR2 FNYEAQ. The CDR3 runs to 15 residues. The V end was cut by 6 bases, the J end by 1 base, with 12 bases between. DNA for the CDR3: TGTGCCAGCAGAACCGGGGCCGGGAACACCGGGGAGCTGTTTTTT. Amino acid sequence: CASRTGAGNTGELFF.

This clonotype came up a few times. The genes are TRBV29-1 and TRBJ2-5, with 9 bases identical to TRBD1. Germline V gene lookup returns CDR1 SQVTM and CDR2 ANQGSEA. The CDR3 covers 13 residues. The CDR3 loop reads CSVGDRVQETQYF. In DNA, the CDR3 is TGCAGTGTGGGGGACAGGGTCCAAGAGACCCAGTACTTC.

This chain connects TRBV6-1 to TRBJ1-2, with D possibly matching TRBD1 (5 bases). Per the germline V gene, CDR1 is MNHNS and CDR2 is SASEGT. Between the trimmed V and J ends, which lost 6 bases and 0 bases, there was a span of 14 bases. The CDR3 loop spans 15 amino acids. CDR3 DNA: TGTGCCAGCAGGGATTACAGGCCTACTAACTATGGCTACACCTTC. Encoded protein: CASRDYRPTNYGYTF.

This clonotype was found many times. This rearrangement joins TRBV27 to TRBJ2-3; TRBD2 aligns across 10 bases. The CDR3 loop spans 14 amino acids. CDR1 is MNHEY and CDR2 is SMNVEV in the germline V gene (reference sequence). V lost 6 bases to trimming and J lost 6 bases; unmatched junction nucleotides: 6. The CDR3 DNA is TGTGCCAGCAGATCAGCGGGGGGGCCTGATACGCAGTATTTT. Protein product: CASRSAGGPDTQYF.

The chain recombines TRBV2 with TRBJ1-1, with a tentative D call TRBD1 (5 bases). CDR1 is SNHLY and CDR2 is FYNNEI in the germline V gene. The CDR3 extends over 15 amino acids. Between the trimmed V and J ends, which lost 7 bases and 5 bases, there was a span of 20 bases. The CDR3 loop reads CASTPRGGGGTEAFF. The CDR3 DNA is TGTGCCAGCACCCCCCGGGGGGGAGGAGGGACTGAAGCTTTCTTT. The variable domain in full, completed from reference TRBV2 and TRBJ1-1, reads EPEVTQTPSHQVTQMGQEVILRCVPISNHLYFYWYRQILGQKVEFLVSFYNNEISEKSEIFDDQFSVERPDGSNFTLKIRSTKLEDSAMYFCASTPRGGGGTEAFFGQGTRLTVV.

This clonotype occurred many times. The V and J genes are TRBV27 and TRBJ2-3; a weak D match, TRBD1 (5 bases). The CDR3 contains 15 residues. The V gene's germline CDR1 is MNHEY and CDR2 SMNVEV (reference sequence). V was shortened by 3 bases and J by 1 base, with 11 bases between the two germline ends. CDR3 loop: CASSLGRPGTDTQYF. The CDR3 nucleotides read TGTGCCAGCAGTTTGGGGCGACCAGGCACAGATACGCAGTATTTT.